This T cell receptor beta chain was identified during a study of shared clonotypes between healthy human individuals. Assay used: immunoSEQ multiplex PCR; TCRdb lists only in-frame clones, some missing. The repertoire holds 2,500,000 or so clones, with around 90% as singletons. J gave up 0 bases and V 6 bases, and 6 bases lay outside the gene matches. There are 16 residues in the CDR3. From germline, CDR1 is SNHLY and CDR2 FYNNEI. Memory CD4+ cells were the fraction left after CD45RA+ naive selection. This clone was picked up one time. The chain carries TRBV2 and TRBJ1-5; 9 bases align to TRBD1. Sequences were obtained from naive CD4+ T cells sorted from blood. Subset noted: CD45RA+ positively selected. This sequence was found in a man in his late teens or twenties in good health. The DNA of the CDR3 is TGTGCCAGCAGGACGGGACAGGGTAATAGCAATCAGCCCCAGCATTTT. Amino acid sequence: CASRTGQGNSNQPQHF.